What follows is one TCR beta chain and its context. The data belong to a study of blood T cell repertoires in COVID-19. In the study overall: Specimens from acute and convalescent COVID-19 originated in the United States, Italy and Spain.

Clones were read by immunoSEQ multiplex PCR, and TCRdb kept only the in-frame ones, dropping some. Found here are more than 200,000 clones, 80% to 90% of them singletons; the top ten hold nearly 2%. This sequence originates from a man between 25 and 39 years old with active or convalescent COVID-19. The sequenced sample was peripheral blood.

CDR3 sequence (DNA): TGTGCCAGCAGCAAAGTCGGCGAGCAGTACTTC. Translating gives CASSKVGEQYF. The chain is built from TRBV21-1 and TRBJ2-7; TRBD2, as called in the table, went unchecked against the DNA. TRBV21-1 is listed as a pseudogene. The CDR3 is 11 amino acids.